This T cell receptor beta chain comes out of a study of graft-versus-host responses after intestinal transplantation. In the study overall: Multivisceral, liver-intestinal, or isolated intestinal transplants were performed in recipients.

Study results and caveats: Peak circulating GvH clone levels tracked with early post-transplant HvG declines. GvH clones surfaced in recipient marrow, some emerging earlier in ileum or blood.

In germline, CDR1 is MRHNA, CDR2 SNTAGT. V was pared by 10 bases and J by 7 bases, with 11 bases between. The CDR3 length is 11 residues. This clone was observed a few times. Its antigen is not identified. Clones were read by immunoSEQ multiplex PCR, and TCRdb kept only the in-frame ones, dropping some. The data contain some 13,000 clones, roughly 86% of them singletons. Sequenced here: PBMCs, sampled after intestinal transplantation. The rearrangement uses TRBV6-4 and TRBJ1-5, with unresolved D. The sequence came from a human patient who received an intestinal transplant, so some T cells may come from the graft donor. The CDR3, as DNA: TGTGCCAACCGGGATTCCCAGCCCCAGCATTTT. Amino acid sequence: CANRDSQPQHF.